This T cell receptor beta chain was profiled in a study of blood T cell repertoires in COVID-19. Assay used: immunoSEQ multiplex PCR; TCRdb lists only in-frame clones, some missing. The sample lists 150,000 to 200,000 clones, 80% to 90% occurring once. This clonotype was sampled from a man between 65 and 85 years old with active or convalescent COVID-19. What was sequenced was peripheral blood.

The CDR3 loop reads CSASVVGGVYGYTF. In nucleotides, the CDR3 is TGCAGTGCTAGTGTGGTAGGGGGTGTCTATGGCTACACCTTC. This chain uses TRBV20-1 with TRBJ1-2, with a weak D call TRBD1 (6 bases). The CDR3 is made up of 14 amino acids. With 3 bases removed from V and 4 bases from J, the gap between germline ends came to 15 bases. Germline CDR1 is DFQATT and CDR2 is SNEGSKA (reference sequence).